This TCR beta chain came from a study of regulatory T cells in long-lasting Graves disease. CDR3 size: 13 residues. V lost 3 bases, J lost 4 bases, and 8 bases lay in between. Germline CDR1 reads SEHNR; CDR2 reads FQNEAQ (reference sequence). Relying on iRepertoire HTBI primers and Arm-PCR of CDR3 regions, the team built TCR beta libraries. A single record per CDR3 protein comes from TCRdb applying MiXCR to the multiplex PCR reads. The sample shows a few hundred thousand distinct CDR3 sequences, roughly 14% of them seen only once. Noted time point: newly diagnosed GD, antithyroid drugs for less than 3 months. From PBMCs, RNA was extracted and then used to make the TCR library. Study results and limitations: Persistent disease favored TRBV28, TRBJ1-2 and TRBJ2-5. The study found persistent patients shared more public clonotypes (roughly 3,000) than new patients (around 1,000).

This clonotype has at least ten counts. The antigen remains unidentified. These records were also assigned to another study, of T cells in Graves' hyperthyroidism and ophthalmopathy.

The starting material was peripheral blood mononuclear cells (PBMCs), obtained at new diagnosis, from a patient treated with antithyroid drugs. The V call is TRBV7-9, the J call TRBJ2-3; the D is unclear. This receptor was identified in a man aged 25 to 45 with Graves disease. This chain's CDR3 is CASSFAQPDTQYF. The CDR3, as DNA: TGTGCCAGCAGCTTTGCCCAGCCAGATACGCAGTATTTT.